What follows is one T cell receptor beta chain and its context. What it binds is not known. This sample was taken from a study of T cell responses to AZD1222 COVID-19 vaccine. V dropped 6 bases and J dropped 6 bases, with 18 bases sitting between them. The germline gives CDR1 SGHVS, CDR2 FNYEAQ. CDR3 length equals 15 residues. Analyses pooled second doses at about 4 or about 12 weeks. The repertoire was sequenced with immunoSEQ multiplex PCR; TCRdb's copy has only in-frame clones and lacks some. The sample contains tens of thousands of clones, over 60% of which appear only once. Study results and caveats: Spike-specific TCR breadth rose after two AZD1222 doses, and depth rose as well. Repertoires were collected only later (after the peak T cell response had occurred). Among vaccine-associated CD4 TCRs, coverage spanned spike, with dominance at 160-218 and 743-854.

This chain uses TRBV7-6 with TRBJ2-1; D is unresolved. This clonotype was obtained from an adult who received the AZD1222 COVID-19 vaccine. This specimen was peripheral blood, taken 28 days after the second AZD1222 dose. CDR3 DNA: TGTGCCAGCAGTTTCGAGCTGGGTTCTGGCAATGAGCAGTTCTTC. Translation gives CASSFELGSGNEQFF. Combining the CDR3 with reference TRBV7-6 and TRBJ2-1 gives the whole variable domain GAGVSQSPRYKVTKRGQDVALRCDPISGHVSLYWYRQALGQGPEFLTYFNYEAQQDKSGLPNDRFSAERPEGSISTLTIQRTEQRDSAMYRCASSFELGSGNEQFFGPGTRLTVL.